The rows below give T cell receptor beta chains drawn from one sample of a study of blood T cell repertoires in COVID-19. TCRdb keeps only in-frame clones here, not all; method: immunoSEQ multiplex PCR. This repertoire shows 90,000 to 130,000 clones, over 75% found once; its top ten account for just over 4%. The sequenced sample consisted of peripheral blood. These receptors were collected from a woman in her 70s with acute or convalescent COVID-19. Each CDR3 is given with its conserved first and last residue. Fields, in order: J gene, clone size, D gene, V gene, CDR3 protein, CDR3 DNA. D genes are given only for firm matches. Clone sizes are given selectively: once, few, many, or a class where the clone is expanded.

TRBJ1-1 | NA | NA | TRBV7-2 | CAGGFSRNTEAFF | TGTGCCGGAGGGTTTAGTAGGAACACTGAAGCTTTCTTT
TRBJ2-2 | once | TRBD1 | TRBV5-8 | CASSSTGQGAGELFF | TGTGCCAGCAGCTCCACGGGACAGGGGGCCGGGGAGCTGTTTTTT
TRBJ2-2 | NA | TRBD2 | TRBV27 | CASSGGMGDPGTSGRSYTGELFF | TGTGCCAGCAGTGGGGGTATGGGCGACCCGGGGACTAGCGGGAGAAGTTATACCGGGGAGCTGTTTTTT
TRBJ1-1 | NA | NA | TRBV3-1/TRBV3-2 | CASSQDRAPMNTEAFF | TGTGCCAGCAGCCAAGACAGGGCACCGATGAACACTGAAGCTTTCTTT
TRBJ2-1 | NA | TRBD1 | TRBV14 | CASSLRDSDNEQFF | TGTGCCAGCAGCCTCCGGGACAGCGACAATGAGCAGTTCTTC
TRBJ1-6 | few | TRBD1 | TRBV19 | CASSSDRVRTSFTLHF | TGTGCCAGTAGTTCAGACAGGGTTCGGACATCCTTCACCCTCCACTTT
TRBJ2-2 | few | TRBD1 | TRBV3-1/TRBV3-2 | CASSRDSSNTGELFF | TGTGCCAGCAGCCGGGACAGTTCGAACACCGGGGAGCTGTTTTTT
TRBJ1-1 | NA | NA | TRBV9 | CASSGGGFTEAFF | TGTGCCAGCAGTGGGGGAGGGTTCACTGAAGCTTTCTTT
TRBJ1-2 | NA | TRBD1 | TRBV5-1 | CASTPRQGYGYTF | TGCGCCAGCACCCCGAGACAGGGCTATGGCTACACCTTC
TRBJ1-5 | NA | TRBD1 | TRBV6-5 | CATQGSGGGRQPQHF | TGTGCCACCCAAGGGTCAGGGGGCGGACGGCAGCCCCAGCATTTT
TRBJ1-5 | NA | NA | TRBV6-5 | CASIWGHNQPQHF | TGTGCCAGCATTTGGGGGCACAATCAGCCCCAGCATTTT
TRBJ1-2 | NA | TRBD1 | TRBV19 | CASSPGQGPGFGYTF | TGTGCCAGTAGTCCGGGACAGGGACCTGGGTTTGGCTACACCTTC
TRBJ1-5 | NA | TRBD1 | TRBV6-6 | CASSLDGQGGNQPQHF | TGTGCCAGCAGCCTCGATGGACAGGGTGGCAATCAGCCCCAGCATTTT
TRBJ2-5 | few | TRBD2 | TRBV4-2 | CASRGLAGGPRETQYF | TGTGCCAGCAGGGGACTAGCGGGGGGGCCGCGTGAGACCCAGTACTTC
TRBJ1-5 | NA | TRBD1 | TRBV28 | CASSFLDRAGNQPQHF | TGTGCCAGCAGTTTTTTGGACAGGGCGGGCAATCAGCCCCAGCATTTT
TRBJ2-7 | NA | NA | TRBV11-2 | CASSLVGGLAYEQYF | TGTGCCAGCAGCTTAGTTGGGGGCTTGGCCTACGAGCAGTACTTC
TRBJ1-5 | NA | NA | TRBV6-5 | CASSYARGQPQHF | TGTGCCAGCAGTTACGCGCGCGGTCAGCCCCAGCATTTT
TRBJ1-5 | NA | NA | TRBV2 | CASKTDSVQPQHF | TGTGCCAGCAAGACGGACAGCGTCCAGCCCCAGCATTTT
TRBJ2-1 | NA | TRBD2 | TRBV19 | CASSMTSGSNEQFF | TGTGCCAGTAGTATGACTAGCGGGAGCAATGAGCAGTTCTTC
TRBJ1-3 | NA | NA | TRBV28 | CASSFYRAGNTIYF | TGTGCCAGCAGTTTTTACAGGGCTGGAAACACCATATATTTT
TRBJ1-1 | NA | TRBD1 | TRBV6-5 | CASSQTGVGTEAFF | TGTGCCAGCAGCCAAACAGGGGTTGGAACTGAAGCTTTCTTT
TRBJ1-2 | NA | NA | TRBV29-1 | CSVGRQANYGYTF | TGCAGCGTTGGAAGACAGGCAAACTATGGCTACACCTTC
TRBJ1-1 | NA | NA | TRBV2 | CASSTGGMNTEAFF | TGTGCCAGCAGTACCGGGGGGATGAACACTGAAGCTTTCTTT
TRBJ2-1 | NA | TRBD2 | TRBV3-1/TRBV3-2 | CASSQDNSRGGDEQFF | TGTGCCAGCAGCCAAGATAATAGTCGGGGAGGGGATGAGCAGTTCTTC
TRBJ1-1 | few | NA | TRBV5-6 | CASSSRGEAFF | TGTGCCAGCAGCTCTCGGGGTGAAGCTTTCTTT
TRBJ1-3 | NA | NA | TRBV15 | CATSREMQGSGNTIYF | TGTGCCACCAGCAGAGAAATGCAGGGGTCTGGAAACACCATATATTTT
TRBJ2-1 | NA | NA | TRBV6-4 | CASSDIEGNEQFF | TGTGCCAGCAGTGACATAGAGGGAAATGAGCAGTTCTTC
TRBJ2-5 | NA | TRBD1 | TRBV5-8 | CASTADRAAGTQYF | TGTGCCAGCACCGCGGACAGGGCGGCAGGGACCCAGTACTTC
TRBJ2-3 | NA | NA | TRBV15 | CATSMGLGVSDTQYF | TGTGCCACCAGCATGGGACTCGGAGTCTCAGATACGCAGTATTTT
TRBJ1-6 | few | TRBD1 | TRBV6-2/TRBV6-3 | CASSYSRTGDARSPLHF | TGTGCCAGCAGTTACTCGCGGACAGGGGACGCGAGGTCACCCCTCCACTTT
TRBJ2-5 | NA | TRBD2 | TRBV5-6 | CASSRVPGLAGETQYF | TGTGCCAGCAGTCGAGTACCGGGACTAGCGGGAGAGACCCAGTACTTC
TRBJ1-2 | few | TRBD1 | TRBV29-1 | CSVTGQRYGYTF | TGCAGCGTGACGGGACAGCGCTATGGCTACACCTTC
TRBJ1-1 | NA | NA | TRBV27 | CASSLIGAGGANTEAFF | TGTGCCAGCAGTTTAATAGGGGCGGGGGGGGCGAACACTGAAGCTTTCTTT
TRBJ1-1 | few | NA | TRBV30 | CAWTNKVNTEAFF | TGTGCCTGGACGAACAAAGTAAACACTGAAGCTTTCTTT
TRBJ1-1 | NA | NA | TRBV7-9 | CASSQIQGPEAFF | TGTGCCAGCAGCCAAATACAGGGACCTGAAGCTTTCTTT
TRBJ1-1 | NA | TRBD1 | TRBV27 | CASSSGQLNTEAFF | TGTGCCAGCAGTTCGGGACAGCTCAACACTGAAGCTTTCTTT
TRBJ1-1 | NA | NA | TRBV9 | CASSRRPGDTEAFF | TGTGCCAGCAGCCGTAGGCCGGGGGACACTGAAGCTTTCTTT
TRBJ1-3 | few | NA | TRBV7-8 | CASSLWAQIRSHTSGNTIYF | TGTGCCAGCAGCTTATGGGCCCAAATCCGATCCCATACCTCTGGAAACACCATATATTTT
TRBJ2-5 | once | NA | TRBV9 | CASSPTFETQYF | TGTGCCAGCAGCCCTACGTTCGAGACCCAGTACTTC
TRBJ2-7 | once | TRBD1 | TRBV28 | CASSLRGPYEQYF | TGTGCCAGCAGTTTGAGGGGGCCATATGAGCAGTACTTC
TRBJ1-2 | NA | NA | TRBV10-3 | CAISESGRTNYGYTF | TGTGCCATCAGTGAGTCTGGGAGAACTAACTATGGCTACACCTTC
TRBJ2-5 | NA | TRBD2 | TRBV7-3 | CASSLLAGLGETQYF | TGTGCCAGCAGCTTATTAGCGGGGCTCGGGGAGACCCAGTACTTC
TRBJ1-5 | NA | NA | TRBV19 | CASSILGSGQPQHF | TGTGCCAGTAGTATCTTGGGGTCGGGACAGCCCCAGCATTTT
TRBJ2-7 | NA | NA | TRBV12-5 | CASALGGSTLYEQYF | TGTGCTAGTGCCCTGGGCGGGTCAACACTCTACGAGCAGTACTTC
TRBJ2-3 | NA | NA | TRBV6-6 | CASSVAAPSTDTQYF | TGTGCCAGCAGTGTAGCGGCCCCTAGCACAGATACGCAGTATTTT